This T cell receptor beta chain was identified in a study of OX40 agonist ivuxolimab in advanced cancers. The wider study: The study treated patients with ivuxolimab, an agonistic anti-OX40 (CD134) antibody. Anti-PD-1, anti-PD-L1 or anti-CTLA-4 therapy given earlier was allowed, and roughly 40% had some.

The CDR3 extends over 16 amino acids. V dropped 4 bases and J dropped 1; count of bases not matched to a gene: 8. Per the germline V gene, CDR1 is SGHDN and CDR2 is FVKESK. Concerning this clone: Its antigen is not identified.

Study observations and caveats: Expanded clones tended on average to be more numerous among CD8+ T cells than CD4+. Certain nonresponders likewise exhibited a low normalized T-cell clonal expansion.

TCRdb's copy holds only in-frame clones and misses some; the assay was immunoSEQ multiplex PCR. The profile shows 56,000 or so clones, around four fifths of them singletons. The TCR sequence derives from an adult with an advanced solid tumor such as melanoma, head and neck, liver or kidney cancer. V is TRBV14 and J is TRBJ2-5, with 8 bases matching TRBD1. The starting material was CD4+ or CD8+ T cells sorted from blood, obtained in a trial of the OX40 agonist ivuxolimab. The CDR3 DNA is TGTGCCAGCAGCCTCTGGACAGGGAAGAGCCAAGAGACCCAGTACTTC. This sequence encodes CASSLWTGKSQETQYF.